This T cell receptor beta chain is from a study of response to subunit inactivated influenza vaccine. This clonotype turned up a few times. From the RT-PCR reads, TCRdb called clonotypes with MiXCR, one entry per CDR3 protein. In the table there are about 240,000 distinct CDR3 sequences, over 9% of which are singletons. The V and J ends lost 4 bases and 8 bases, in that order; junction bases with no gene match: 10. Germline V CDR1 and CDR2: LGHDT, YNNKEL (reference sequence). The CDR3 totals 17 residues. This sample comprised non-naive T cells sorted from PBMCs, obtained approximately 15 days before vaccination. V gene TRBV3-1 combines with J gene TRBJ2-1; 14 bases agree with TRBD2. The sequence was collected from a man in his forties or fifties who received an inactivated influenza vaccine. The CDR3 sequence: CASSRLGLAGEAHEQFF. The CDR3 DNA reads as TGTGCCAGCAGCCGTTTGGGACTAGCGGGAGAGGCCCATGAGCAGTTCTTC.